This TCR beta chain was sequenced in a study of T cells in Graves' hyperthyroidism and ophthalmopathy. Points from the study as a whole: Most thyroid clonotypes with frequency above 0.001 were detected in blood. In the analysis, a 13 V-J model separated ophthalmopathy from stable hyperthyroidism.

Germline values: CDR1 WSHSY, CDR2 SAAADI. V was trimmed by 10 bases and J by 0 bases, leaving 13 bases between them. The CDR3 sequence is 14 residues long. It was RNA transcripts that yielded the amplified TCR beta CDR3 regions. HTBI primers were employed in a first-round RT-PCR of the TCR CDR3. One entry per CDR3 protein results from TCRdb running MiXCR on the multiplex PCR reads. The sample contains about 400,000 distinct CDR3 sequences, over 10% of which appear only once. Only a few counts were recorded for this clonotype. Its antigen remains unknown. In patients aged 18 to 65, hyperthyroidism was newly diagnosed, with duration under 2 months. It was uncontrolled infection, other autoimmune disease, pregnancy or lactation that excluded patients.

What was sequenced was blood. The chain joins TRBV10-2 to TRBJ2-1, with D uncertain. This receptor was obtained from a woman under 30 with Graves' hyperthyroidism. The CDR3 protein is CATSYLSSYNEQFF. In DNA form, the CDR3 reads TGCGCCACTTCTTACCTAAGCTCCTACAATGAGCAGTTCTTC.